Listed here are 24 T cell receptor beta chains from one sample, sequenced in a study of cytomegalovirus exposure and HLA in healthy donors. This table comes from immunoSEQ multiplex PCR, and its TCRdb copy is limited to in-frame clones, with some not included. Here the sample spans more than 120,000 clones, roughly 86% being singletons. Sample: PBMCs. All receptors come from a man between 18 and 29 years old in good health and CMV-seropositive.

The CDR3 coding sequence is TGTGCCAGCAGTGTGGCGAGCGGGAGGGCCAATGAGCAGTTCTTC. The encoded protein is CASSVASGRANEQFF. The V and J genes are TRBV6-4 and TRBJ2-1, with 10 bases identical to TRBD2. Trimming took 4 bases from V and 6 from J; bases not matched to a gene: 6. Germline-derived CDR1 and CDR2 are MRHNA and SNTAGT. CDR3 size: 15 residues.

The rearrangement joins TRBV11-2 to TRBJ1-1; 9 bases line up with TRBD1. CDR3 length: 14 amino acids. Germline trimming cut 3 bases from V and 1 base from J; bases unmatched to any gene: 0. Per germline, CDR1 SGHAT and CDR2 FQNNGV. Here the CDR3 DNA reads TGTGCCAGCAGCTTGGGACAGGGGAACACTGAAGCTTTCTTT. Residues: CASSLGQGNTEAFF.

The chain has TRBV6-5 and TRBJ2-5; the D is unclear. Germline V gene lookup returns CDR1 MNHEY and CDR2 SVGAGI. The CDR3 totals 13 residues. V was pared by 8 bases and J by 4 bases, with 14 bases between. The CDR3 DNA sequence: TGTGCCAGCTGTGGGTCACAGAGAGAGACCCAGTACTTC. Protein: CASCGSQRETQYF.

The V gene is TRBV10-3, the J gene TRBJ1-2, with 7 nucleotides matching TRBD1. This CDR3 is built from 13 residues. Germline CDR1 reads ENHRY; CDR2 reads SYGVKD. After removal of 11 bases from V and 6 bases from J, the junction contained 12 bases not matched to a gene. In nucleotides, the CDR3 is TGTGCCGCATCCGACAGGGAGTTGAATGGCTACACCTTC. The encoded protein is CAASDRELNGYTF.

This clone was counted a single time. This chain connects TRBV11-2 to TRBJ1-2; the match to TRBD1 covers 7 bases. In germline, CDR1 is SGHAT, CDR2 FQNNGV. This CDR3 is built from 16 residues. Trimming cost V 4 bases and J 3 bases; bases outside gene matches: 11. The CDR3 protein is CASSSGGTEAYYGYTF. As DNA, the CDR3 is TGTGCCAGCAGCTCGGGGGGGACAGAAGCCTACTATGGCTACACCTTC. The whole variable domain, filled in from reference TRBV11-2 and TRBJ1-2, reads EAGVAQSPRYKIIEKRQSVAFWCNPISGHATLYWYQQILGQGPKLLIQFQNNGVVDDSQLPKDRFSAERLKGVDSTLKIQPAKLEDSAVYLCASSSGGTEAYYGYTFGSGTRLTVV.

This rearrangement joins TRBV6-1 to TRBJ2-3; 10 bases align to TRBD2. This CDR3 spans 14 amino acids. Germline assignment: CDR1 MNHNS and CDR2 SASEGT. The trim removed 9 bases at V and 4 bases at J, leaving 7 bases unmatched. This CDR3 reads CASFSGGQADTQYF. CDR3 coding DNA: TGTGCCAGTTTTAGCGGGGGGCAGGCAGATACGCAGTATTTT.

CDR3: CASSIVPGAYEQYF. In DNA form, the CDR3 reads TGTGCCAGTAGTATAGTCCCCGGGGCCTACGAGCAGTACTTC. The rearrangement links TRBV19 to TRBJ2-7, with TRBD2 as a possible D gene (5 bases). CDR1 is LNHDA and CDR2 is SQIVND in the germline V gene (reference sequence). The V gene lost 1 base and the J gene lost 2 bases, with 9 bases spanning the gap. The CDR3 contains 14 residues.

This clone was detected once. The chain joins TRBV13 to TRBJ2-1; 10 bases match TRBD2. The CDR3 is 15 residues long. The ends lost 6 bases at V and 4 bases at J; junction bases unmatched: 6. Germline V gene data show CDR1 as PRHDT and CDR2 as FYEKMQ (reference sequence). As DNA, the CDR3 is TGTGCCAGCAGACCTCTAGCGGGAGTGTACAATGAGCAGTTCTTC. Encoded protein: CASRPLAGVYNEQFF.

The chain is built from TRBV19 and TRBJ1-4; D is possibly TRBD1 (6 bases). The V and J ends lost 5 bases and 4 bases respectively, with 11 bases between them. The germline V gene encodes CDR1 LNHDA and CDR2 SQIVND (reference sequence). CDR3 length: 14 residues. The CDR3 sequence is CASSVGASNEKLFF. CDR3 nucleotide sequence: TGTGCCAGTAGTGTGGGGGCGAGTAATGAAAAACTGTTTTTT.

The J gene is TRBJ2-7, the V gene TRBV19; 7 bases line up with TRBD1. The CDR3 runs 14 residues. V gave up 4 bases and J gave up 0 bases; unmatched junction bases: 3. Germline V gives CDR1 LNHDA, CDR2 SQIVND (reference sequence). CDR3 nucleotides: TGTGCCAGTAGTAGATGGGACAGCTCCTACGAGCAGTACTTC. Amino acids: CASSRWDSSYEQYF.

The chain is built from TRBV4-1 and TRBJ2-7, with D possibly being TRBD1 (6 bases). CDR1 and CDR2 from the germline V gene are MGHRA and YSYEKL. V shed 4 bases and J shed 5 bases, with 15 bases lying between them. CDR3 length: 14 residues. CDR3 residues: CASSRGTGLNEQYF. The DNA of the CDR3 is TGCGCCAGCAGCCGTGGCACAGGGCTGAACGAGCAGTACTTC.

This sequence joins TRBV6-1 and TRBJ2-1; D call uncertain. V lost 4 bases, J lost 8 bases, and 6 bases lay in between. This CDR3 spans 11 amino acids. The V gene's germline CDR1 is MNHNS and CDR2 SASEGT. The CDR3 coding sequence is TGTGCCAGCAGTGCTCTTGATGAGCAGTTCTTC. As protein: CASSALDEQFF.

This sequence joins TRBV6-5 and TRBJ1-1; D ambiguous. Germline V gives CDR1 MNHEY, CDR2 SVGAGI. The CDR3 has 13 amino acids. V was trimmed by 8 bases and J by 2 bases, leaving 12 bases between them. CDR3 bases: TGTGCCAGCGGTCCCCCAGAAAACACTGAAGCTTTCTTT. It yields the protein CASGPPENTEAFF.

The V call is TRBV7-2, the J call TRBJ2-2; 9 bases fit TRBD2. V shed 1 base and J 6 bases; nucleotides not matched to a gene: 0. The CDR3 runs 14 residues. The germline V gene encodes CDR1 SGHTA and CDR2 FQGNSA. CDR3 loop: CASSLGLAAGELFF. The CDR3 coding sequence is TGTGCCAGCAGCTTAGGACTAGCGGCCGGGGAGCTGTTTTTT. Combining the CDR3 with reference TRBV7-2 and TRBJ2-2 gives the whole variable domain GAGVSQSPSNKVTEKGKDVELRCDPISGHTALYWYRQSLGQGLEFLIYFQGNSAPDKSGLPSDRFSAERTGGSVSTLTIQRTQQEDSAVYLCASSLGLAAGELFFGEGSRLTVL.

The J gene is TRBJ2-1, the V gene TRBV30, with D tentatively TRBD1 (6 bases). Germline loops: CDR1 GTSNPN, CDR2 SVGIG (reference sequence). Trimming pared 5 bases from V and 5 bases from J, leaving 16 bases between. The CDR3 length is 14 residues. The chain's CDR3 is CAWREQGLNNEQFF. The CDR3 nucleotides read TGTGCCTGGCGCGAACAGGGCTTAAACAATGAGCAGTTCTTC.

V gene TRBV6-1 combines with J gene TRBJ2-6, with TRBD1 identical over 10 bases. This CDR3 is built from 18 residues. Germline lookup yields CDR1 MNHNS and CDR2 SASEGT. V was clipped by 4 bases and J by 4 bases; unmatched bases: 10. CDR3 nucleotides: TGTGCCAGCAGTGGATACCGGGACAGGGGTTTCGGGGCCAACGTCCTGACTTTC. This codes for CASSGYRDRGFGANVLTF.

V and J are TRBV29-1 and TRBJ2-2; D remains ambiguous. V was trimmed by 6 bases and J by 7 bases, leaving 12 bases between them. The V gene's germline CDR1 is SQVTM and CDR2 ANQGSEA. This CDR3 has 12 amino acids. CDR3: CSVRSRGGELFF. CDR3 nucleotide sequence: TGCAGCGTCCGGAGTCGTGGCGGGGAGCTGTTTTTT.

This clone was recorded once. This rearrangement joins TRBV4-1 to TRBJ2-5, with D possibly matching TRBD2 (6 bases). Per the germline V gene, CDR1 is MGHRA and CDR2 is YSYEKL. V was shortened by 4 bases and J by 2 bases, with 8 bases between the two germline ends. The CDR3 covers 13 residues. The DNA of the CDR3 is TGCGCCAGCAGCCCCGGACTACAAGAGACCCAGTACTTC. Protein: CASSPGLQETQYF.

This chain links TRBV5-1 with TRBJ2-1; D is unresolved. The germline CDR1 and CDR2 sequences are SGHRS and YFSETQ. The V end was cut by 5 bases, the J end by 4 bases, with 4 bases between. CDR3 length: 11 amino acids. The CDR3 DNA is TGCGCCAGCAGGGAGTACAATGAGCAGTTCTTC. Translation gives CASREYNEQFF.

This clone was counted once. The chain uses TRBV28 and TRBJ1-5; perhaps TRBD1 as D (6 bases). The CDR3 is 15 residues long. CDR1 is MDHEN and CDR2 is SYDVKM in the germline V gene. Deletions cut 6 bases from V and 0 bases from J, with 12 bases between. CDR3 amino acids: CASRLDRHSNQPQHF. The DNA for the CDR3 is TGTGCCAGCAGACTTGACAGGCATAGCAATCAGCCCCAGCATTTT. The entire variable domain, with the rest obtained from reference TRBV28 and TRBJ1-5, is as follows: DVKVTQSSRYLVKRTGEKVFLECVQDMDHENMFWYRQDPGLGLRLIYFSYDVKMKEKGDIPEGYSVSREKKERFSLILESASTNQTSMYLCASRLDRHSNQPQHFGDGTRLSIL.

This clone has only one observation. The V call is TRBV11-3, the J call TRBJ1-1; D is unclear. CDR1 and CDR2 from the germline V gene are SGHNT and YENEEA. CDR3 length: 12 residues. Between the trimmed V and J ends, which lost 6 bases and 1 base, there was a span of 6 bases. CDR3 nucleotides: TGTGCCAGCAGTCCAGGGAACACTGAAGCTTTCTTT. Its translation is CASSPGNTEAFF.

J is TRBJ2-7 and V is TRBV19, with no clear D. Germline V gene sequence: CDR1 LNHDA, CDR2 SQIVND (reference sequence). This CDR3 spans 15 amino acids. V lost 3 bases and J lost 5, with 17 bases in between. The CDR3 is CASSISPGKSHEQYF. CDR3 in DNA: TGTGCCAGTAGTATCTCCCCAGGAAAGAGCCACGAGCAGTACTTC.

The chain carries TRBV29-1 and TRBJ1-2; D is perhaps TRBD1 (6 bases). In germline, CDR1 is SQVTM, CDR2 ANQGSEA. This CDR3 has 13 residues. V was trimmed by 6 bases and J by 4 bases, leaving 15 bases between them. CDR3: CSVGGGGSYGYTF. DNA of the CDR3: TGCAGCGTGGGAGGGGGTGGGAGCTATGGCTACACCTTC.

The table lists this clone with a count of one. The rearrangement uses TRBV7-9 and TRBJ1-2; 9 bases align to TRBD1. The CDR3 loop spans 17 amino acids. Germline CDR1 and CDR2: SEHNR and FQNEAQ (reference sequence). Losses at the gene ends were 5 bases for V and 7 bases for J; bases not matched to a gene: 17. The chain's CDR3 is CASSESATGQGSSGYTF. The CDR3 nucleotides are TGTGCCAGCAGCGAAAGTGCTACGGGACAGGGTTCGAGTGGCTACACCTTC.